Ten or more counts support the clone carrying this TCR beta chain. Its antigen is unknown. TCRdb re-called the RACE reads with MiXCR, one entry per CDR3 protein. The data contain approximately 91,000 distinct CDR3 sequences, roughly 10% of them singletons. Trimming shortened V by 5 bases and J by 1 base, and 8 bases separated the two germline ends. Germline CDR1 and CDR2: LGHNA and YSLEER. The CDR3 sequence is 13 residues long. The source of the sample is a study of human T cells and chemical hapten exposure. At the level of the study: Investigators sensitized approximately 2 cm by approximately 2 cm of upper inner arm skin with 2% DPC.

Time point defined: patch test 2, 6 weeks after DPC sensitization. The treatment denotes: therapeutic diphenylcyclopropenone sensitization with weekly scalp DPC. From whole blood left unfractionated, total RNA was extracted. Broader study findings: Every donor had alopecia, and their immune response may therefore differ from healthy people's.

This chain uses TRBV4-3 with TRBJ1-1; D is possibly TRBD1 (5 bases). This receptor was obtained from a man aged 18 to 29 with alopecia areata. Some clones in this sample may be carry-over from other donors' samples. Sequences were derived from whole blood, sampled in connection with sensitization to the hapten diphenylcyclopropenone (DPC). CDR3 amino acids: CASSEGRNTEAFF. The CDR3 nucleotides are TGCGCCAGCAGCGAGGGGCGGAACACTGAAGCTTTCTTT.